A selection of T cell receptor beta chains follows, all from one sample in a study of molecular identifiers for immune sequencing clone quantification. In TCRdb, the PCR reads were re-called with MiXCR into one record per CDR3 protein. The top ten clones hold 0.65% to 0.75% of a sample with around 300,000 distinct CDR3 sequences, over 20% of them seen once. Sequencing was performed on naive CD8+ T cells from blood, with Jurkat cell RNA spiked in. These receptors all come from a human donor in good health. Some libraries in this study had Jurkat cell RNA spiked in. Each CDR3 is given with its conserved first and last residue. A D gene is named only where the DNA matches it firmly. Not every row has a clone size; where given, it reads once, few, many or a size class.

J gene: TRBJ2-1
clone size: many
V gene: TRBV12-3/TRBV12-4
D gene: .
CDR3 length: 15
CDR3 protein: CASSLVGYSYNEQFF
CDR3 DNA: TGTGCCAGCAGTTTAGTGGGCTACTCCTACAATGAGCAGTTCTTC

J gene: TRBJ2-7
clone size: .
V gene: TRBV27
D gene: TRBD1
CDR3 length: 14
CDR3 protein: CAGSQWTGAYEQYF
CDR3 DNA: TGTGCCGGCAGTCAATGGACAGGAGCCTACGAGCAGTACTTC

J gene: TRBJ2-1
clone size: .
V gene: TRBV20-1
D gene: TRBD2
CDR3 length: 17
CDR3 protein: CSARSGLAGHQGNEQFF
CDR3 DNA: TGCAGTGCTCGATCGGGACTAGCGGGGCACCAGGGGAATGAGCAGTTCTTC

J gene: TRBJ2-3
clone size: many
V gene: TRBV7-9
D gene: TRBD1
CDR3 length: 16
CDR3 protein: CASSLGTGARTDTQYF
CDR3 DNA: TGTGCCAGCAGCTTAGGGACAGGAGCCCGCACAGATACGCAGTATTTT

J gene: TRBJ1-4
clone size: few
V gene: TRBV20-1
D gene: .
CDR3 length: 14
CDR3 protein: CSAASGPTNEKLFF
CDR3 DNA: TGCAGTGCTGCCTCAGGGCCAACTAATGAAAAACTGTTTTTT

J gene: TRBJ2-1
clone size: few
V gene: TRBV4-3
D gene: .
CDR3 length: 17
CDR3 protein: CASSQGGQMLSYNEQFF
CDR3 DNA: TGCGCCAGCAGCCAAGGAGGACAGATGCTTTCCTACAATGAGCAGTTCTTC

J gene: TRBJ2-1
clone size: many
V gene: TRBV5-5
D gene: TRBD2
CDR3 length: 14
CDR3 protein: CASSTGTIYNEQFF
CDR3 DNA: TGTGCCAGCAGTACCGGGACTATCTACAATGAGCAGTTCTTC

J gene: TRBJ2-7
clone size: many
V gene: TRBV28
D gene: TRBD1
CDR3 length: 15
CDR3 protein: CASSFRGTGSYEQYF
CDR3 DNA: TGTGCCAGCAGTTTTAGGGGGACAGGGTCCTACGAGCAGTACTTC

J gene: TRBJ2-5
clone size: .
V gene: TRBV5-1
D gene: .
CDR3 length: 15
CDR3 protein: CASNPRWAGQETQYF
CDR3 DNA: TGCGCCAGCAACCCCCGGTGGGCAGGGCAAGAGACCCAGTACTTC

J gene: TRBJ1-2
clone size: many
V gene: TRBV5-6
D gene: TRBD1
CDR3 length: 13
CDR3 protein: CASSLQGATGYTF
CDR3 DNA: TGTGCCAGCAGCTTGCAGGGGGCCACTGGCTACACCTTC

J gene: TRBJ2-2
clone size: .
V gene: TRBV29-1
D gene: .
CDR3 length: 12
CDR3 protein: CSAQEGSGELFF
CDR3 DNA: TGCAGCGCTCAGGAGGGGTCCGGGGAGCTGTTTTTT

J gene: TRBJ1-4
clone size: .
V gene: TRBV20-1
D gene: .
CDR3 length: 16
CDR3 protein: CRANPFARVVGEKLFF
CDR3 DNA: TGCCGTGCCAACCCCTTCGCCAGGGTTGTTGGGGAAAAACTGTTTTTT

J gene: TRBJ2-7
clone size: .
V gene: TRBV4-1
D gene: TRBD1
CDR3 length: 15
CDR3 protein: CASSPRQGPSYEQYF
CDR3 DNA: TGCGCCAGCAGCCCCCGACAGGGGCCCTCCTACGAGCAGTACTTC

J gene: TRBJ1-1
clone size: few
V gene: TRBV7-9
D gene: .
CDR3 length: 13
CDR3 protein: CASSLDSGAEAFF
CDR3 DNA: TGTGCCAGCAGCTTAGACTCCGGCGCTGAAGCTTTCTTT

J gene: TRBJ2-7
clone size: many
V gene: TRBV7-9
D gene: TRBD1
CDR3 length: 15
CDR3 protein: CASSHPGTDPYEQYF
CDR3 DNA: TGTGCCAGCAGCCACCCCGGGACAGACCCCTACGAGCAGTACTTC

J gene: TRBJ2-7
clone size: .
V gene: TRBV20-1
D gene: TRBD2
CDR3 length: 18
CDR3 protein: CSAPLFVSGRAFGYEQYF
CDR3 DNA: TGCAGTGCTCCCCTCTTCGTCTCCGGGAGGGCCTTTGGTTACGAGCAGTACTTC

J gene: TRBJ2-3
clone size: once
V gene: TRBV27
D gene: .
CDR3 length: 20
CDR3 protein: CASSPTGVRGPNDSTDTQYF
CDR3 DNA: TGTGCCAGCAGTCCTACTGGGGTCCGAGGCCCAAATGATAGCACAGATACGCAGTATTTT

J gene: TRBJ1-6
clone size: .
V gene: TRBV4-3
D gene: .
CDR3 length: 17
CDR3 protein: CASSQDGWDIYNSPLHF
CDR3 DNA: TGCGCCAGCAGCCAAGATGGTTGGGACATCTATAATTCACCCCTCCACTTT

J gene: TRBJ1-2
clone size: many
V gene: TRBV6-1
D gene: .
CDR3 length: 14
CDR3 protein: CASSEQSVRYGYTF
CDR3 DNA: TGTGCCAGCAGTGAACAGTCAGTCCGGTATGGCTACACCTTC

J gene: TRBJ2-5
clone size: .
V gene: TRBV6-2/TRBV6-3
D gene: TRBD2
CDR3 length: 16
CDR3 protein: CASNPLAALGQETQYF
CDR3 DNA: TGTGCCAGCAACCCGCTAGCGGCCCTTGGCCAAGAGACCCAGTACTTC

J gene: TRBJ2-7
clone size: .
V gene: TRBV2
D gene: .
CDR3 length: 14
CDR3 protein: CASSELGNLPGEYF
CDR3 DNA: TGTGCCAGCAGTGAGCTAGGGAACCTCCCCGGGGAGTACTTC

J gene: TRBJ2-3
clone size: few
V gene: TRBV7-3
D gene: TRBD2
CDR3 length: 15
CDR3 protein: CASSPRLAGGDTQYF
CDR3 DNA: TGTGCCAGCAGCCCCCGACTAGCGGGGGGAGATACGCAGTATTTT

J gene: TRBJ1-1
clone size: few
V gene: TRBV19
D gene: .
CDR3 length: 15
CDR3 protein: CASSTTTGMNTEAFF
CDR3 DNA: TGTGCCAGTAGTACGACGACGGGCATGAACACTGAAGCTTTCTTT

J gene: TRBJ2-3
clone size: many
V gene: TRBV11-2
D gene: .
CDR3 length: 15
CDR3 protein: CASSLGGAGTDTQYF
CDR3 DNA: TGTGCCAGCAGCTTAGGGGGGGCTGGGACAGATACGCAGTATTTT

J gene: TRBJ1-2
clone size: many
V gene: TRBV7-9
D gene: .
CDR3 length: 13
CDR3 protein: CASSLVTNYGYTF
CDR3 DNA: TGTGCCAGCAGCTTAGTGACTAACTATGGCTACACCTTC

J gene: TRBJ1-5
clone size: .
V gene: TRBV7-9
D gene: .
CDR3 length: 19
CDR3 protein: CASSLAFAAPEAINQPQHF
CDR3 DNA: TGTGCCAGCAGCTTAGCGTTTGCGGCCCCCGAAGCGATCAATCAGCCCCAGCATTTT

J gene: TRBJ2-7
clone size: many
V gene: TRBV6-2/TRBV6-3
D gene: TRBD2
CDR3 length: 16
CDR3 protein: CASSTLAGAFQYEQYF
CDR3 DNA: TGTGCCAGCAGTACACTAGCGGGAGCATTCCAATACGAGCAGTACTTC

J gene: TRBJ1-2
clone size: many
V gene: TRBV6-1
D gene: .
CDR3 length: 13
CDR3 protein: CASSEAGYKNYTF
CDR3 DNA: TGTGCCAGCAGTGAAGCGGGGTACAAGAACTACACCTTC

J gene: TRBJ2-6
clone size: few
V gene: TRBV6-5
D gene: .
CDR3 length: 16
CDR3 protein: CASNPSPRAGANVLTF
CDR3 DNA: TGTGCCAGCAATCCCAGTCCCAGGGCTGGGGCCAACGTCCTGACTTTC

J gene: TRBJ2-7
clone size: .
V gene: TRBV13
D gene: TRBD2
CDR3 length: 15
CDR3 protein: CAGSLTSGSSYEQYF
CDR3 DNA: TGTGCCGGCAGCCTTACTAGCGGGTCCTCCTACGAGCAGTACTTC

J gene: TRBJ2-7
clone size: many
V gene: TRBV5-1
D gene: TRBD1
CDR3 length: 15
CDR3 protein: CASSLAGQPAYEQYF
CDR3 DNA: TGCGCCAGCAGCTTGGCGGGACAGCCGGCCTACGAGCAGTACTTC

J gene: TRBJ2-2
clone size: .
V gene: TRBV7-9
D gene: .
CDR3 length: 13
CDR3 protein: CASSLGLDGELFF
CDR3 DNA: TGTGCCAGCAGCTTGGGACTTGACGGGGAGCTGTTTTTT

J gene: TRBJ2-1
clone size: .
V gene: TRBV7-9
D gene: .
CDR3 length: 17
CDR3 protein: CASSSVTGYRTYNEQFF
CDR3 DNA: TGTGCCAGCAGCTCCGTGACAGGTTATCGGACCTACAATGAGCAGTTCTTC

J gene: TRBJ1-5
clone size: many
V gene: TRBV6-5
D gene: .
CDR3 length: 14
CDR3 protein: CASSQSLGGQPQHF
CDR3 DNA: TGTGCCAGCAGTCAGTCCTTGGGTGGTCAGCCCCAGCATTTT

J gene: TRBJ2-7
clone size: many
V gene: TRBV28
D gene: .
CDR3 length: 14
CDR3 protein: CASRPINIPYEQYF
CDR3 DNA: TGTGCCAGCAGACCTATTAATATTCCCTACGAGCAGTACTTC

J gene: TRBJ1-1
clone size: few
V gene: TRBV4-3
D gene: .
CDR3 length: 14
CDR3 protein: CASSVGSMKAEAFF
CDR3 DNA: TGCGCCAGCAGCGTAGGAAGTATGAAGGCTGAAGCTTTCTTT

J gene: TRBJ2-7
clone size: .
V gene: TRBV20-1
D gene: .
CDR3 length: 16
CDR3 protein: CSARIFPTGSSYEQYF
CDR3 DNA: TGCAGTGCTAGAATTTTCCCAACGGGAAGCTCCTACGAGCAGTACTTC

J gene: TRBJ1-2
clone size: .
V gene: TRBV2
D gene: .
CDR3 length: 15
CDR3 protein: CASSEAGSGHYGYTF
CDR3 DNA: TGTGCCAGCAGTGAGGCTGGGAGCGGACACTATGGCTACACCTTC

J gene: TRBJ1-3
clone size: few
V gene: TRBV10-3
D gene: TRBD1
CDR3 length: 15
CDR3 protein: CATRTGPYSGNTIYF
CDR3 DNA: TGTGCCACCCGGACAGGTCCCTACTCTGGAAACACCATATATTTT

J gene: TRBJ2-2
clone size: few
V gene: TRBV29-1
D gene: .
CDR3 length: 12
CDR3 protein: CSVRGGTGELFF
CDR3 DNA: TGCAGCGTCAGGGGGGGCACCGGGGAGCTGTTTTTT

J gene: TRBJ2-5
clone size: .
V gene: TRBV20-1
D gene: TRBD2
CDR3 length: 14
CDR3 protein: CSVRDLAGVGTQYF
CDR3 DNA: TGCAGTGTCCGGGATCTAGCGGGGGTAGGGACCCAGTACTTC

J gene: TRBJ1-1
clone size: few
V gene: TRBV7-8
D gene: .
CDR3 length: 13
CDR3 protein: CASSLKSPAEAFF
CDR3 DNA: TGTGCCAGCAGCTTAAAAAGCCCCGCTGAAGCTTTCTTT

J gene: TRBJ2-7
clone size: .
V gene: TRBV7-9
D gene: .
CDR3 length: 16
CDR3 protein: CASSFSYTRGGYEQYF
CDR3 DNA: TGTGCCAGCAGCTTTTCTTACACACGAGGGGGCTACGAGCAGTACTTC

J gene: TRBJ1-4
clone size: many
V gene: TRBV7-9
D gene: TRBD1
CDR3 length: 15
CDR3 protein: CASSTGDRDFEKLFF
CDR3 DNA: TGTGCCAGCAGCACCGGAGACAGGGATTTTGAAAAACTGTTTTTT

J gene: TRBJ2-7
clone size: many
V gene: TRBV12-3/TRBV12-4
D gene: .
CDR3 length: 13
CDR3 protein: CASSFMGPYEQYF
CDR3 DNA: TGTGCCAGCAGTTTTATGGGACCATACGAGCAGTACTTC

J gene: TRBJ2-3
clone size: many
V gene: TRBV2
D gene: TRBD2
CDR3 length: 15
CDR3 protein: CASSVSSGSTDTQYF
CDR3 DNA: TGTGCCAGCAGTGTTTCTAGCGGGAGCACAGATACGCAGTATTTT

J gene: TRBJ1-5
clone size: .
V gene: TRBV4-3
D gene: .
CDR3 length: 15
CDR3 protein: CASSRGLSGVQSQHF
CDR3 DNA: TGCGCCAGCAGCCGAGGGCTCTCCGGAGTTCAGTCCCAGCATTTT

J gene: TRBJ1-4
clone size: .
V gene: TRBV11-2
D gene: .
CDR3 length: 13
CDR3 protein: CASRDSPNEKLFF
CDR3 DNA: TGTGCCAGCAGGGACAGCCCGAATGAAAAACTGTTTTTT

J gene: TRBJ1-2
clone size: many
V gene: TRBV29-1
D gene: .
CDR3 length: 14
CDR3 protein: CSVVGASANYGYTF
CDR3 DNA: TGCAGCGTTGTAGGGGCCTCCGCTAACTATGGCTACACCTTC

J gene: TRBJ1-4
clone size: .
V gene: TRBV4-1
D gene: TRBD1
CDR3 length: 15
CDR3 protein: CASSRTTGGGEKLFF
CDR3 DNA: TGCGCCAGCAGCCGAACAACAGGGGGCGGTGAAAAACTGTTTTTT

J gene: TRBJ2-7
clone size: .
V gene: TRBV29-1
D gene: .
CDR3 length: 14
CDR3 protein: CSVETTGISYEQYF
CDR3 DNA: TGCAGCGTTGAAACCACAGGAATCTCCTACGAGCAGTACTTC

J gene: TRBJ2-2
clone size: .
V gene: TRBV9
D gene: .
CDR3 length: 16
CDR3 protein: CASSVNGGAGTGELFF
CDR3 DNA: TGTGCCAGCAGCGTTAATGGGGGGGCGGGCACCGGGGAGCTGTTTTTT

J gene: TRBJ2-3
clone size: few
V gene: TRBV12-3/TRBV12-4
D gene: TRBD2
CDR3 length: 17
CDR3 protein: CASSLGTGTSGDVTQYF
CDR3 DNA: TGTGCCAGCAGTTTGGGAACCGGGACTAGCGGGGACGTAACGCAGTATTTT

J gene: TRBJ2-5
clone size: .
V gene: TRBV4-1
D gene: .
CDR3 length: 18
CDR3 protein: CASSQSDVDKSPEEPQYF
CDR3 DNA: TGCGCCAGCAGCCAAAGTGACGTGGACAAGTCCCCCGAAGAGCCCCAGTACTTC

J gene: TRBJ1-1
clone size: few
V gene: TRBV7-9
D gene: .
CDR3 length: 11
CDR3 protein: CCSGARTEAFF
CDR3 DNA: TGTTGTTCGGGGGCAAGAACTGAAGCTTTCTTT